This T cell receptor beta chain is drawn from a study of control samples from healthy donors and cancer patients. This CDR3 has 16 residues. Per the germline V gene, CDR1 is GTSNPN and CDR2 is SVGIG (reference sequence). V shed 1 base and J 0 bases; nucleotides not matched to a gene: 3. Profiling relied on immunoSEQ multiplex PCR, and the TCRdb table lists in-frame clones only, not all of them. Of fewer than 500,000 clones listed, 80% to 95% were seen once; the top ten hold around 6.8%. The sample comprised PBMCs. The gene calls are TRBV30 and TRBJ2-5; TRBD2 matches at 12 bases. This TCR derives from a man aged 35 to 55 with head and neck cancer. The CDR3 loop reads CAWSAGLAGYQETQYF. CDR3 DNA: TGTGCCTGGAGTGCGGGACTAGCGGGCTACCAAGAGACCCAGTACTTC.